Sequencing of this TCR beta chain was carried out in a study of T cells in Graves' hyperthyroidism and ophthalmopathy. Germline CDR1 is DFQATT and CDR2 is SNEGSKA (reference sequence). The germline V and J ends were trimmed by 4 bases and 7 bases, with 16 bases remaining between them. The length of the CDR3 is 13 residues. Template material for amplifying TCR beta CDR3 regions consisted of RNA transcripts. The HTBI primer set was used in a first-round RT-PCR of the TCR CDR3. TCRdb passed the multiplex PCR reads through MiXCR, listing each CDR3 protein once. This table has approximately 600,000 distinct CDR3 sequences, roughly 14% appearing once.

This sequence originates from a woman aged 30 to 39 with Graves' hyperthyroidism that later progressed to Graves' ophthalmopathy. The source material was blood. The chain joins TRBV20-1 to TRBJ1-2; D not resolved. CDR3 bases: TGCAGTGCTAAGGGCACGGCCCAAAGTGGCTACACCTTC. Its translation is CSAKGTAQSGYTF.